These 25 T cell receptor beta chains came from one sample sequenced in a study of identical twins. Via MiXCR, TCRdb re-called the 5' RACE reads, giving one row per CDR3 protein. The sample lists around 340,000 distinct CDR3 sequences, roughly 10% occurring once. Sequenced input: naive T cells sorted from blood. Receptors originate from a woman in her fifties or sixties in good health.

The V and J genes are TRBV20-1 and TRBJ1-5; a possible D gene is TRBD1 (6 bases). This CDR3 comprises 16 residues. V lost 1 base and J 2 bases, leaving 15 bases between the germline ends. CDR1 and CDR2 from the germline V gene are DFQATT and SNEGSKA (reference sequence). CDR3 nucleotides: TGCAGTGCTAGAGCAGGGGATGGCCTAGGCAATCAGCCCCAGCATTTT. Translated, it gives CSARAGDGLGNQPQHF.

This clonotype was found many times. The chain combines TRBV18 with TRBJ1-1; D unclear. Germline V lookup: CDR1 KGHSH, CDR2 LQKENI. Between the trimmed V and J ends, which lost 4 bases and 5 bases, there was a span of 8 bases. This CDR3 has 12 amino acids. The CDR3 is CASSLSRTEAFF. For the CDR3, the DNA is TGTGCCAGCTCACTCAGTAGGACTGAAGCTTTCTTT.

This clonotype was found many times. The chain couples TRBV7-9 to TRBJ2-1; 12 positions match TRBD2. There are 15 residues in the CDR3. Germline values: CDR1 SEHNR, CDR2 FQNEAQ (reference sequence). Trimming took 1 base from V and 5 from J; bases not matched to a gene: 0. The DNA of the CDR3 is TGTGCCAGCAGCTTAGGGACTAGCGGGGACAATGAGCAGTTCTTC. Encoded protein: CASSLGTSGDNEQFF.

This clonotype has only a few counts. The chain joins TRBV20-1 to TRBJ2-4, with 8 nucleotides matching TRBD1. The germline CDR1 and CDR2 sequences are DFQATT and SNEGSKA (reference sequence). The CDR3 is made up of 13 amino acids. J gave up 8 bases and V 1 base, and 4 bases lay outside the gene matches. CDR3 sequence reads: CSARADRGYIQYF. CDR3 DNA sequence: TGCAGTGCTAGAGCCGACAGGGGATACATTCAGTACTTC.

This clonotype was detected many times. V and J are TRBV28 and TRBJ1-1; perhaps TRBD1 as D (6 bases). CDR1 is MDHEN and CDR2 is SYDVKM in the germline V gene. CDR3 size: 15 residues. Trimming took 3 bases from V and 5 from J, leaving 16 bases between them. The chain's CDR3 is CASSLWGGGRTEAFF. In DNA form, the CDR3 reads TGTGCCAGCAGTTTGTGGGGGGGCGGAAGGACTGAAGCTTTCTTT.

There are many counts of this clonotype. J is TRBJ1-2 and V is TRBV14; no reliable D call. Looked up from germline, CDR1 is SGHDN and CDR2 is FVKESK. Trimming shortened V by 4 bases and J by 2 bases, and 17 bases separated the two germline ends. This CDR3 comprises 16 residues. The CDR3, as DNA: TGTGCCAGCAGCCCTTACTTCGCCCCGGGGAACTATGGCTACACCTTC. Protein product: CASSPYFAPGNYGYTF.

This clonotype was counted a few times. J is TRBJ2-5 and V is TRBV4-2, with 16 nucleotides matching TRBD2. V lost 1 base and J lost 14; bases outside the gene matches: 13. The CDR3 is 17 residues long. Germline CDR1 reads LGHNA; CDR2 reads YNFKEQ. The CDR3 nucleotides are TGTGCCAGCAGCCAAGTTGTGGCCGGGACTAGCGGGAGGGCCCCATACTTC. Its translation is CASSQVVAGTSGRAPYF.

The chain recombines TRBV11-2 with TRBJ2-7, with D perhaps matching TRBD1 or TRBD2 (5 bases each). CDR1 is SGHAT and CDR2 is FQNNGV in the germline V gene. Deletions cut 7 bases from V and 3 bases from J, with 10 bases between. There are 12 residues in the CDR3. The CDR3 DNA follows: TGTGCCAGCAAGGGACCGAGCTACGAGCAGTACTTC. Its protein product is CASKGPSYEQYF.

This clonotype has ten or more counts. The chain carries TRBV27 and TRBJ2-1; a possible D gene is TRBD1 (5 bases). V was cut by 7 bases and J by 11 bases, with 15 bases left in between. Germline lookup yields CDR1 MNHEY and CDR2 SMNVEV (reference sequence). The CDR3 is 12 residues long. The CDR3 sequence: CASNEPGRQQFF. The DNA for the CDR3 is TGTGCCAGCAACGAACCAGGGCGACAGCAGTTCTTC.

This clonotype was detected many times. CDR3 coding DNA: TGTGCCAGCAGTCCCCCACGGGGCTTGAACACTGAAGCTTTCTTT. It translates to CASSPPRGLNTEAFF. The V call is TRBV12-3 or TRBV12-4, the J call TRBJ1-1; perhaps TRBD1 as D (5 bases). The CDR3 is made up of 15 amino acids. Trimming removed 5 bases from V and 0 bases from J, with 13 bases in between.

The V gene is TRBV24-1, the J gene TRBJ2-3, with D unclear. Germline lookup yields CDR1 KGHDR and CDR2 SFDVKD. Deletions cut 4 bases from V and 2 bases from J, with 3 bases between. The CDR3 runs to 12 residues. The CDR3 sequence: CATSELTDTQYF. CDR3 DNA: TGTGCCACCAGTGAACTCACAGATACGCAGTATTTT.

This clonotype showed up just a few times. V usage is TRBV4-1 and J usage is TRBJ1-2; D is undetermined. Trimming left V 1 base short and J 8 bases short, with 11 bases between. Germline CDR1 reads MGHRA; CDR2 reads YSYEKL. The CDR3 covers 13 residues. Here the CDR3 reads CASSQVAEEGYTF. The CDR3 DNA sequence: TGCGCCAGCAGCCAAGTAGCAGAGGAGGGCTACACCTTC.

This clonotype was counted only a few times. This chain links TRBV7-8 with TRBJ2-7; tentative D call: TRBD1 (6 bases). With 4 bases removed from V and 2 bases from J, the gap between germline ends came to 12 bases. Germline V gene sequence: CDR1 SGHVS, CDR2 FQNEAQ. CDR3 length: 14 amino acids. CDR3 coding DNA: TGTGCCAGCAGCTCGGTCAGGGGCCCCTACGAGCAGTACTTC. Its translation is CASSSVRGPYEQYF.

Ten or more counts support this clonotype. The V call is TRBV12-3 or TRBV12-4, the J call TRBJ2-7, with D possibly being TRBD1 (6 bases). Trimming took 2 bases from V and 2 from J, leaving 10 bases between them. There are 14 residues in the CDR3. This CDR3 is CASSLLGATYEQYF. DNA of the CDR3: TGTGCCAGCAGTTTACTGGGGGCTACCTACGAGCAGTACTTC.

This clonotype was seen only a few times. The chain employs TRBV15 and TRBJ2-3, with 12 bases lining up with TRBD2. Germline lookup yields CDR1 LNHNV and CDR2 YYDKDF (reference sequence). The CDR3 covers 16 residues. V trimming: 1 base; J trimming: 5 bases; junction bases outside the gene matches: 4. The CDR3, as DNA: TGTGCCACCAGCAGAGGACTAGCGGGAGTGGTAGATACGCAGTATTTT. Its translation: CATSRGLAGVVDTQYF. The full variable domain, with the rest looked up from reference TRBV15 and TRBJ2-3, is DAMVIQNPRYQVTQFGKPVTLSCSQTLNHNVMYWYQQKSSQAPKLLFHYYDKDFNNEADTPDNFQSRRPNTSFCFLDIRSPGLGDTAMYLCATSRGLAGVVDTQYFGPGTRLTVL.

The table lists this clonotype with many counts. The V gene is TRBV14, the J gene TRBJ2-1, with D perhaps matching TRBD1 (6 bases). V gave up 4 bases and J gave up 5 bases, with 21 bases separating them. The CDR3 length is 17 residues. CDR1 and CDR2 from the germline V gene are SGHDN and FVKESK. The CDR3 region has the DNA TGTGCCAGCAGCCCTCACTGGCCCAGGGGAAATCACAATGAGCAGTTCTTC. Translation gives CASSPHWPRGNHNEQFF.

This clonotype has just a few counts. The chain uses TRBV27 and TRBJ2-1; 8 nucleotides agree with TRBD2. V was pared by 3 bases and J by 7 bases, with 5 bases of the junction left unmatched. The CDR3 has 14 amino acids. The germline V gene encodes CDR1 MNHEY and CDR2 SMNVEV (reference sequence). CDR3 loop: CASSFSGGGNEQFF. The CDR3 DNA is TGTGCCAGCAGTTTCTCCGGGGGGGGTAATGAGCAGTTCTTC.

This clonotype was counted a few times. In nucleotides, the CDR3 is TGCGCCAGCAGTGAGTCCGGCAGCTATGGTGAAGCTTTCTTT. This codes for CASSESGSYGEAFF. This chain connects TRBV10-1 to TRBJ1-1; no clear D. Looked up from germline, CDR1 is WNHNN and CDR2 is SYGVQD (reference sequence). This CDR3 comprises 14 residues. V was pared by 0 bases and J by 7 bases, with 12 bases between.

This clonotype was observed many times. The chain has TRBV11-3 and TRBJ2-5; D not certain. The V gene lost 1 base and the J gene lost 0 bases, with 12 bases spanning the gap. This CDR3 contains 16 residues. CDR1 and CDR2 (germline): SGHNT, YENEEA. This chain's CDR3 is CASSLGRPEYQETQYF. The DNA for the CDR3 is TGTGCCAGCAGCTTAGGTCGGCCAGAGTACCAAGAGACCCAGTACTTC.

The CDR3 nucleotides are TGTGCCAGCAGCGGAGGACTAAGAAGCACAGATACGCAGTATTTT. Its protein product is CASSGGLRSTDTQYF. The gene calls are TRBV12-3 or TRBV12-4 and TRBJ2-3; possibly TRBD2 for D (6 bases). CDR3 size: 15 residues. The V end was cut by 6 bases, the J end by 0 bases, with 13 bases between.

The J gene is TRBJ2-1, the V gene TRBV29-1; 10 nucleotides line up with TRBD1. V lost 2 bases to trimming and J lost 9 bases; unmatched junction nucleotides: 16. Germline V gives CDR1 SQVTM, CDR2 ANQGSEA. The CDR3 consists of 17 residues. CDR3 sequence: CSVELGAGTGVSTEQFF. CDR3 nucleotides: TGCAGCGTTGAATTAGGGGCCGGGACAGGGGTGTCAACTGAGCAGTTCTTC.

Details on this clonotype: This may come from a read error, since a much larger clone is one base off. The gene calls are TRBV4-1 and TRBJ1-4; D gene unclear. Per the germline V gene, CDR1 is MGHRA and CDR2 is YSYEKL. This CDR3 is 16 amino acids long. The CDR3 is CASSQISGAVNENLFF. The CDR3 region has the DNA TGCGCCAGCAGCCAGATATCTGGCGCGGTGAATGAAAACCTGTTTTTT.

Ten or more counts support this clonotype. The rearrangement links TRBV12-3 or TRBV12-4 to TRBJ1-1, with TRBD1 as a possible D gene (5 bases). V was shortened by 3 bases and J by 5 bases, with 16 bases between the two germline ends. The CDR3 has 15 amino acids. The CDR3 sequence is CASSFREGKWTEAFF. In DNA form, the CDR3 reads TGTGCCAGCAGTTTTCGGGAGGGGAAGTGGACTGAAGCTTTCTTT.

This clonotype was observed a few times. This chain links TRBV12-3 or TRBV12-4 with TRBJ2-7; D uncertain. The CDR3 extends over 13 amino acids. V lost 2 bases and J lost 4, with 9 bases in between. CDR3 sequence: CASSLSIPYEQYF. DNA of the CDR3: TGTGCCAGCAGTTTAAGTATCCCTTACGAGCAGTACTTC.

The gene calls are TRBV12-3 or TRBV12-4 and TRBJ1-2, with a weak D call TRBD1 (6 bases). This CDR3 spans 12 amino acids. V shed 6 bases and J shed 3 bases, with 8 bases lying between them. In DNA, the CDR3 is TGTGCCAGCAGGTGGACAGACTATGGCTACACCTTC. Encoded protein: CASRWTDYGYTF.